Detailed here is one T cell receptor beta chain. There is no known antigen for this receptor. No base qualities exist here, and no much larger clone lies one base off it. The germline V gene encodes CDR1 MNHEY and CDR2 SVGAGI. Taken from cysteine to phenylalanine, the CDR3 has 14 residues. Kept here is only the CDR3 DNA, which spans 42 bases and is read in frame from base 1. At the junction V is shortened by 6 bases and J by 6 bases; bases outside the gene matches: 10. Whole blood was collected in K2EDTA tubes by collaborating institutions according to the institutions' own protocols. Collaborator samples were shipped for TCRbeta analysis as frozen whole blood, isolated PBMCs, or DNA extracted from either sample type. This specimen comes from a study of blood T cell repertoires in COVID-19 (dated by TCRdb to about 2020). For the wider study: Samples from collaborators originated in the United States, Italy and Spain and spanned both the acute and convalescent phases of COVID-19. The prospective study material was composed of cDNA or gDNA derived from T cells, B-cell-depleted T cells, or PBMCs. The dataset comprised deeply sampled blood TCRbeta repertoires from subjects exposed to, actively infected with, or recovered from COVID-19. The repertoires were made available in a free public database intended to serve as a resource for research on the immune response to SARS-CoV-2. The samples were drawn from two sources: the first 160 participants of the ongoing ImmuneRACE study, and over 1,000 subjects contributed by 6 global collaborators. Sample metadata almost always included a de-identified subject ID, COVID-19 status, age in years and sex. HLA class I and class II types, where available, came from metadata supplied by the sample provider rather than from assay-based typing.

General findings and caveats noted by the study authors: How much clinical and demographic metadata was included differed by source and by participant, and the metadata was provided uncurated.

The immunoSEQ Assay, a bias-controlled multiplex PCR, was used to amplify TCRbeta CDR3 regions from genomic DNA. As for the original processing: Within the assay, amplification of reference gene primers was used to estimate how many nucleated cells each sample contained. To quantify the absolute abundance of each unique TCRbeta CDR3 rearrangement, sequence reads were collapsed and filtered. For each sample, productive Simpson clonality was calculated by taking the square root of Simpson's diversity index across productive rearrangements. TCRdb mirrors the immuneACCESS table, restricted to in-frame sequences. Some clones are absent from its copies; in checked studies, under half trace to an unresolved V gene, and the reason for the others is unknown. That table furnishes V, J and clone size, whereas the DNA furnished D and trimming. For this sample the table gives 200,000 to 250,000 clones, of which 70% to 85% were detected only once. The ten largest clones capture 1.5% to 2% of the sample.

Sequenced material: peripheral blood. The receptor chain draws on TRBV6-5 and TRBJ2-7; 8 central bases correspond to TRBD2. This receptor was taken from a woman at least 80 years old with acute or convalescent COVID-19. The sequenced DNA is TGTGCCAGCAGCATCAACGGGGGGGCGGGCGAGCAGTACTTC. This encodes CASSINGGAGEQYF.